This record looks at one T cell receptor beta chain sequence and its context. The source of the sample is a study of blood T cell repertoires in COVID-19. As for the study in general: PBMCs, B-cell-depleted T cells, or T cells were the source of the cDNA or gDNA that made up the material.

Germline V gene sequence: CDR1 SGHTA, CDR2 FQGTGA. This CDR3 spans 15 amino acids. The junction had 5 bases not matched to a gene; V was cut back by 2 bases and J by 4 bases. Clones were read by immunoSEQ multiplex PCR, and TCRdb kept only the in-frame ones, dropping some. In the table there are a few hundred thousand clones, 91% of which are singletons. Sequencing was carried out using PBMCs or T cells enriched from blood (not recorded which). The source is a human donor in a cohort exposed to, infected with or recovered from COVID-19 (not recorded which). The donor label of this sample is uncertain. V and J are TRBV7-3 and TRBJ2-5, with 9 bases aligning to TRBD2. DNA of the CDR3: TGTGCCAGCAGCTTAGGGGGTAGCGGGGGAGAGACCCAGTACTTC. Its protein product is CASSLGGSGGETQYF.